This T cell receptor beta chain is drawn from a study of blood T cell repertoires in COVID-19. V was cut by 5 bases and J by 4 bases, with 16 bases left in between. Germline V CDR1 and CDR2: SEHNR, FQNEAQ (reference sequence). The CDR3 extends over 15 amino acids. Libraries were prepared by immunoSEQ multiplex PCR; TCRdb keeps only in-frame clonotypes and omits some of them. This table holds under 200,000 clones, roughly nine tenths found once. V usage is TRBV7-9 and J usage is TRBJ2-3, with D perhaps matching TRBD1 (6 bases). Source material: peripheral blood. The sequence was obtained from a woman aged 55-69 years with COVID-19, enrolled during active disease. The CDR3 here is CASSPSGHRADTQYF. As DNA, the CDR3 is TGTGCCAGCAGCCCTTCTGGACACAGGGCAGATACGCAGTATTTT. Based on the CDR3 plus reference TRBV7-9 and TRBJ2-3, the full variable domain is DTGVSQNPRHKITKRGQNVTFRCDPISEHNRLYWYRQTLGQGPEFLTYFQNEAQLEKSRLLSDRFSAERPKGSFSTLEIQRTEQGDSAMYLCASSPSGHRADTQYFGPGTRLTVL.